The 22 T cell receptor beta chains below all came from one sample that was sequenced in a study of blood T cell repertoires in COVID-19 (TCRdb year 2020). Libraries were constructed by the immunoSEQ multiplex PCR assay. The table comes from immuneACCESS by way of TCRdb, which keeps in-frame sequences with V and J called. Part of the clones is missing from these tables; in studies checked, under half for an unresolved V gene and the rest for unknown reasons. The sample table records under 250,000 clones; about four fifths of these occur just once. The biggest ten clones account for 2.3% of the sample. Sequences were obtained from peripheral blood. Receptors were obtained from a woman aged 55 to 70 with acute or convalescent COVID-19.

The rearrangement links TRBV7-9 to TRBJ2-6, with 7 bases identical to TRBD1. The CDR3 runs 14 residues. CDR1 SEHNR and CDR2 FQNEAQ come from the germline V gene (reference sequence). V lost 10 bases and J lost 4; bases outside the gene matches: 7. The CDR3 sequence: CATTGAKGANVLTF. The CDR3 DNA follows: TGTGCCACAACAGGGGCGAAGGGGGCCAACGTCCTGACTTTC.

The chain joins TRBV5-4 to TRBJ1-2; TRBD1 matches at 7 bases. The germline V gene encodes CDR1 SGHNT and CDR2 YYREEE (reference sequence). V shed 0 bases and J 2 bases; nucleotides not matched to a gene: 1. This CDR3 spans 14 amino acids. DNA for the CDR3: TGTGCCAGCAGCTTGGTAGGGGGCAACTATGGCTACACCTTC. This sequence encodes CASSLVGGNYGYTF.

This clone showed up just a few times. The V and J genes are TRBV7-8 and TRBJ2-3, with D maybe TRBD1 (5 bases). CDR3 length: 13 residues. With 6 bases removed from V and 3 bases from J, the gap between germline ends came to 10 bases. Germline CDR1 SGHVS, CDR2 FQNEAQ. The CDR3 loop reads CASSFRQTDTQYF. The CDR3 bases are TGTGCCAGCAGTTTCCGACAGACAGATACGCAGTATTTT.

The chain couples TRBV7-2 to TRBJ2-5, with D possibly matching TRBD1 (5 bases). The CDR3 runs 19 residues. Germline V CDR1 and CDR2: SGHTA, FQGNSA. The V and J ends lost 2 bases and 0 bases respectively, with 22 bases between them. The CDR3 nucleotides read TGTGCCAGCAGCTTAAGGGGCTACAGGAGTCAACCGTACCAAGAGACCCAGTACTTC. It is translated as CASSLRGYRSQPYQETQYF.

The chain uses TRBV28 and TRBJ2-1, with 7 bases that match TRBD2. From germline, CDR1 is MDHEN and CDR2 SYDVKM. V shed 5 bases, J shed 4 bases, and the junction held 11 bases outside the gene matches. CDR3 size: 16 residues. The CDR3 here is CASSPRGGAGYNEQFF. DNA for the CDR3: TGTGCCAGCAGTCCCCGCGGGGGAGCGGGGTACAATGAGCAGTTCTTC.

Here the CDR3 reads CASSLQGQWDQPQHF. The CDR3 nucleotides read TGTGCCAGCAGTCTCCAGGGTCAATGGGATCAGCCCCAGCATTTT. The chain recombines TRBV7-2 with TRBJ1-5, with D perhaps TRBD1 (5 bases). Trimming took off 6 bases at V and 5 bases at J, with 17 bases between the two ends. The CDR3 consists of 15 residues. Germline CDR1 and CDR2: SGHTA and FQGNSA.

The sample holds a few counts of this clone. CDR3: CASSSLMAGRNTEAFF. DNA of the CDR3: TGTGCCAGCTCCTCCCTGATGGCAGGGCGGAACACTGAAGCTTTCTTT. This chain joins TRBV18 and TRBJ1-1; D may be TRBD1 (5 bases). There are 16 residues in the CDR3. Germline CDR1 and CDR2: KGHSH and LQKENI. With 6 bases removed from V and 1 base from J, the gap between germline ends came to 18 bases.

Concerning this clone itself: The same CDR3 also results from other DNA sequences found in this sample. The rearrangement uses TRBV7-9 and TRBJ1-4, with 8 bases that match TRBD1. CDR3 size: 16 residues. V lost 5 bases, J lost 2 bases, and 7 bases stayed unmatched. CDR1 and CDR2 (germline): SEHNR, FQNEAQ (reference sequence). The CDR3 nucleotides are TGTGCCAGCAGCCTGACAGGGGTCGCCACTAATGAAAAACTGTTTTTT. Translating it yields CASSLTGVATNEKLFF.

The V call is TRBV2, the J call TRBJ2-6; 8 nucleotides align to TRBD1. The CDR3 is 15 amino acids. J lost 0 bases, V lost 9 bases, and 4 bases had no gene match. CDR1 is SNHLY, CDR2 FYNNEI, per germline. For the CDR3, the DNA is TGTGCCAGTGGACAGGGCCCCTCTGGGGCCAACGTCCTGACTTTC. The encoded protein is CASGQGPSGANVLTF.

The chain carries TRBV19 and TRBJ2-7, with 8 positions matching TRBD1. The CDR3 extends over 16 amino acids. J lost 4 bases, V lost 3 bases, and 11 bases had no gene match. Germline CDR1 and CDR2: LNHDA and SQIVND (reference sequence). The CDR3 loop is CASSILAGTGSYEQYF. The CDR3 DNA sequence: TGTGCCAGTAGTATCCTCGCCGGGACAGGTTCTTACGAGCAGTACTTC.

With respect to this clone: A much larger clone sits a single nucleotide away, making a read error possible. The CDR3 DNA follows: TGTGCCAGCAGCCCGGACAGGGCTGGAAACACCATATATTTT. This sequence encodes CASSPDRAGNTIYF. V and J are TRBV5-8 and TRBJ1-3, with 8 bases that match TRBD1. The CDR3 sequence is 14 residues long. The V and J ends lost 4 bases and 2 bases, in that order; junction bases with no gene match: 2. The germline CDR1 and CDR2 sequences are SGHTS and YDEGEE.

This chain links TRBV30 with TRBJ2-3; 11 bases are shared with TRBD2. V dropped 5 bases and J dropped 2; count of bases not matched to a gene: 6. Looked up from germline, CDR1 is GTSNPN and CDR2 is SVGIG (reference sequence). CDR3 length equals 15 residues. This CDR3 reads CAWGTSGLSTDTQYF. In nucleotides, the CDR3 is TGTGCCTGGGGGACTAGCGGCCTTTCCACAGATACGCAGTATTTT. Based on the CDR3 plus reference TRBV30 and TRBJ2-3, the full variable domain is SQTIHQWPATLVQPVGSPLSLECTVEGTSNPNLYWYRQAAGRGLQLLFYSVGIGQISSEVPQNLSASRPQDRQFILSSKKLLLSDSGFYLCAWGTSGLSTDTQYFGPGTRLTVL.

This chain uses TRBV6-2 or TRBV6-3 with TRBJ2-5, with 12 bases matching TRBD2. Germline V gives CDR1 MNHEY, CDR2 SVGEGT. The CDR3 runs 17 residues. V shed 0 bases, J shed 3 bases, and the junction held 5 bases outside the gene matches. In DNA form, the CDR3 reads TGTGCCAGCAGTTACTCGGCTAGCGGGGGGGATGAAGAGACCCAGTACTTC. Its translation: CASSYSASGGDEETQYF.

V usage is TRBV6-2 or TRBV6-3 and J usage is TRBJ2-5, with a possible D match to TRBD2 (5 bases). Germline assignment: CDR1 MNHEY and CDR2 SVGEGT. V was cut by 2 bases and J by 4 bases, with 11 bases left in between. There are 14 residues in the CDR3. CDR3 in amino acids: CASSYRLARETQYF. Here the CDR3 DNA reads TGTGCCAGCAGTTACCGGCTAGCTAGAGAGACCCAGTACTTC.

The chain couples TRBV15 to TRBJ1-2, with D possibly TRBD1 on 5 matching bases. V was shortened by 5 bases and J by 6 bases, with 13 bases between the two germline ends. Germline-derived CDR1 and CDR2 are LNHNV and YYDKDF (reference sequence). The CDR3 extends over 13 amino acids. The CDR3 protein is CATSARAGDGYTF. The CDR3 nucleotides are TGTGCCACCAGCGCCAGGGCCGGCGATGGCTACACCTTC.

The chain carries TRBV3-1 (or the pseudogene TRBV3-2) and TRBJ2-1, with TRBD2 matching 9 bases. The junction had 2 bases not matched to a gene; V was cut back by 4 bases and J by 4 bases. Germline V gene lookup returns CDR1 LGHDT and CDR2 YNNKEL (reference sequence). CDR3 size: 14 residues. The CDR3 bases are TGTGCCAGCAGCCGACTAGCGGCTTACAATGAGCAGTTCTTC. This sequence encodes CASSRLAAYNEQFF.

The rearrangement joins TRBV7-2 to TRBJ1-2; weak D call: TRBD1 (6 bases). There are 13 residues in the CDR3. In germline, CDR1 is SGHTA, CDR2 FQGNSA. V dropped 5 bases and J dropped 8 bases, with 15 bases sitting between them. CDR3 DNA: TGTGCCAGCAGCGATACGGGACACCTAGGCTACACCTTC. Protein: CASSDTGHLGYTF.

The chain carries TRBV2 and TRBJ2-4, with a possible D match to TRBD2 (6 bases). Germline CDR1 SNHLY, CDR2 FYNNEI. Trimming cost V 10 bases and J 3 bases, with 13 bases left between them. The length of the CDR3 is 13 residues. CDR3 protein: CATAREIKNIQYF. CDR3 DNA: TGTGCCACAGCCCGGGAGATCAAAAACATTCAGTACTTC.

The V call is TRBV5-1, the J call TRBJ2-3; 12 bases align to TRBD2. The CDR3 sequence is 19 residues long. Germline values: CDR1 SGHRS, CDR2 YFSETQ. J gave up 5 bases and V 1 base, and 14 bases lay outside the gene matches. CDR3 sequence (DNA): TGCGCCAGCAGCTTGTCGTCCCTAGCGGGGGGGTCTCGTGTAGATACGCAGTATTTT. Amino acids: CASSLSSLAGGSRVDTQYF.

The chain carries TRBV18 and TRBJ2-5; D remains ambiguous. Deletions cut 0 bases from V and 4 bases from J, with 6 bases between. This CDR3 region has 13 residues. Germline loops: CDR1 KGHSH, CDR2 LQKENI. The DNA for the CDR3 is TGTGCCAGCTCACCACCCCTAGGAGAGACCCAGTACTTC. It encodes CASSPPLGETQYF.

The chain combines TRBV5-6 with TRBJ2-3; TRBD2 matches 12 bases. The CDR3 is made up of 19 amino acids. With 4 bases clipped from V and 1 base from J, the junction kept 13 bases outside the gene matches. The germline gives CDR1 SGHDT, CDR2 YYEEEE. The CDR3, as DNA: TGTGCCAGCAGCCTTGGACTAGCGGGGACGGGGGTCGGCACAGATACGCAGTATTTT. It encodes CASSLGLAGTGVGTDTQYF.

V usage is TRBV3-1 (or the pseudogene TRBV3-2) and J usage is TRBJ2-1; TRBD2 is a possible D gene (6 bases). V was trimmed by 0 bases and J by 9 bases, leaving 21 bases between them. CDR3 length: 17 amino acids. Germline V gives CDR1 LGHDT, CDR2 YNNKEL (reference sequence). CDR3 nucleotides: TGTGCCAGCAGCCAAGATATTGCGGGGTTCCCCCCGATTGAGCAGTTCTTC. Translation gives CASSQDIAGFPPIEQFF.